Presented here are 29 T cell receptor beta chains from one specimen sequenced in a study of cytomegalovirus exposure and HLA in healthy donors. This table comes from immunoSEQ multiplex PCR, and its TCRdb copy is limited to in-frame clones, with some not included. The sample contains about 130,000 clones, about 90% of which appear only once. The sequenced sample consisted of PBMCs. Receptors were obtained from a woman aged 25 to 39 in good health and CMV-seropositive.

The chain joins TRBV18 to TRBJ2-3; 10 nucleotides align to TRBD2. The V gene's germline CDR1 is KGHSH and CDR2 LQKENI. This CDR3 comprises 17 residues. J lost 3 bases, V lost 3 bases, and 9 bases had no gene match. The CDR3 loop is CASSPEESGRATDTQYF. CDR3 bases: TGTGCCAGCTCACCTGAGGAGAGCGGGAGGGCGACAGATACGCAGTATTTT. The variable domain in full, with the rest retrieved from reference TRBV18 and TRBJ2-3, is NAGVMQNPRHLVRRRGQEARLRCSPMKGHSHVYWYRQLPEEGLKFMVYLQKENIIDESGMPKERFSAEFPKEGPSILRIQQVVRGDSAAYFCASSPEESGRATDTQYFGPGTRLTVL.

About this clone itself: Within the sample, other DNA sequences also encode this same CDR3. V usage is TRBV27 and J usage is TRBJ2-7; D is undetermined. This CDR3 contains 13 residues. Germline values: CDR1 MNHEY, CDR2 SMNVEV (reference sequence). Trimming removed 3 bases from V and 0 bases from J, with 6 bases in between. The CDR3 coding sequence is TGTGCCAGCAGTTTCTCTAGCTCCTACGAGCAGTACTTC. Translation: CASSFSSSYEQYF.

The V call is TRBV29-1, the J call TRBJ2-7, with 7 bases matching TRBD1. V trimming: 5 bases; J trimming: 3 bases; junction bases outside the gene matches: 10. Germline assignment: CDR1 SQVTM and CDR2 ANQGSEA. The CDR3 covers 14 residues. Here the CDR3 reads CSVSSRTGIYEQYF. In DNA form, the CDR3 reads TGCAGCGTTAGTAGTCGGACAGGAATCTACGAGCAGTACTTC.

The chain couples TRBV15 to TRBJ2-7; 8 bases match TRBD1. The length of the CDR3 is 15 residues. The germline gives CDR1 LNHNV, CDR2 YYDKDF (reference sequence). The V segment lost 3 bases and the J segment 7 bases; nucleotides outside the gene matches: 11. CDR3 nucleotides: TGTGCCACCAGCAGGGTTAGTCAGGGGGCCAGGGAGCAGTACTTC. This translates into CATSRVSQGAREQYF. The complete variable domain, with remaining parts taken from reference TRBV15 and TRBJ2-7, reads DAMVIQNPRYQVTQFGKPVTLSCSQTLNHNVMYWYQQKSSQAPKLLFHYYDKDFNNEADTPDNFQSRRPNTSFCFLDIRSPGLGDTAMYLCATSRVSQGAREQYFGPGTRLTVT.

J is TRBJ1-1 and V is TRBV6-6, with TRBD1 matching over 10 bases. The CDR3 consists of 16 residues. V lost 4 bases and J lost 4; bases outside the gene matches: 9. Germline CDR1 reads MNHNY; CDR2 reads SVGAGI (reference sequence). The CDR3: CASSSSPGQGSTEAFF. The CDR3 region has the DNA TGTGCCAGCAGTTCCAGTCCGGGACAGGGGTCCACTGAAGCTTTCTTT.

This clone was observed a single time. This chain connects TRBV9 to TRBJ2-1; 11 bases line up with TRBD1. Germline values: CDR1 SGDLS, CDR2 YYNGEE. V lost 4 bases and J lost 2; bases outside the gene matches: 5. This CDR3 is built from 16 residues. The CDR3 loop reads CASSPRGQGAYNEQFF. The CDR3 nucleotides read TGTGCCAGCAGCCCAAGGGGACAGGGGGCCTACAATGAGCAGTTCTTC.

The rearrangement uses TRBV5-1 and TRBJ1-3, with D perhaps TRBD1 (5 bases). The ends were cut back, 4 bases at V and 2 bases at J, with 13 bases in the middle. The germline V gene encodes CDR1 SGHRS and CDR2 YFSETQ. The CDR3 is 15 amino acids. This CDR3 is CASSVSGAAGNTIYF. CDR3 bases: TGCGCCAGCAGCGTTTCTGGGGCAGCTGGAAACACCATATATTTT. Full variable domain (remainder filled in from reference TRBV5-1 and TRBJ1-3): KAGVTQTPRYLIKTRGQQVTLSCSPISGHRSVSWYQQTPGQGLQFLFEYFSETQRNKGNFPGRFSGRQFSNSRSEMNVSTLELGDSALYLCASSVSGAAGNTIYFGEGSWLTVV.

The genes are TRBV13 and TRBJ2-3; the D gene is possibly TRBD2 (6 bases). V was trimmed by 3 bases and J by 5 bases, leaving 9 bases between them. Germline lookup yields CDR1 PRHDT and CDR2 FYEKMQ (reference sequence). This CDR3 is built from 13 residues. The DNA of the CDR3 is TGTGCCAGCAGCTTCGGGGACTTAGATACGCAGTATTTT. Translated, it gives CASSFGDLDTQYF.

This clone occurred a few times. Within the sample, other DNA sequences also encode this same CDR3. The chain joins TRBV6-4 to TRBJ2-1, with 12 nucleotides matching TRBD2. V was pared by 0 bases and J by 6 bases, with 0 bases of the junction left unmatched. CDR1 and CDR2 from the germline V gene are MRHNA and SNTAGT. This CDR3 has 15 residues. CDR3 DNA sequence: TGTGCCAGCAGTGACTCGACTAGCGGGAGCAATGAGCAGTTCTTC. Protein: CASSDSTSGSNEQFF.

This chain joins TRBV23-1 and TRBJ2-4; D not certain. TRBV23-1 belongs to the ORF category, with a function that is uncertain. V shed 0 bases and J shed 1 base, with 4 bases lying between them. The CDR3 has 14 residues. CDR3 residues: CASSQSGAKNIQYF. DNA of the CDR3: TGCGCCAGCAGTCAATCCGGGGCCAAAAACATTCAGTACTTC.

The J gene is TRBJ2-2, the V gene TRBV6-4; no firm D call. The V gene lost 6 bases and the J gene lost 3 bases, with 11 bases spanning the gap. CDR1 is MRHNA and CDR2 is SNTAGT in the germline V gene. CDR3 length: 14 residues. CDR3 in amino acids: CASSPEPDTGELFF. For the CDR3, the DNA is TGTGCCAGCAGCCCTGAACCAGACACCGGGGAGCTGTTTTTT.

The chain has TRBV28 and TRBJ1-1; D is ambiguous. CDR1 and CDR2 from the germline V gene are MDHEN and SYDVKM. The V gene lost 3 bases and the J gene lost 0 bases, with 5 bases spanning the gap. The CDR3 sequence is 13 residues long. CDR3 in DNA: TGTGCCAGCAGTTTGTCCTTGAACACTGAAGCTTTCTTT. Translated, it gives CASSLSLNTEAFF.

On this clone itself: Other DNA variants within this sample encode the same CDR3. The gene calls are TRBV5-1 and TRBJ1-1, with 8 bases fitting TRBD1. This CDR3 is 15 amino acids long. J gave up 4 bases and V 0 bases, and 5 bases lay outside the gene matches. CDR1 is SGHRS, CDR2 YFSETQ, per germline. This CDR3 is CASSLGQGPGTEAFF. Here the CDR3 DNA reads TGCGCCAGCAGCTTGGGACAGGGGCCGGGCACTGAAGCTTTCTTT.

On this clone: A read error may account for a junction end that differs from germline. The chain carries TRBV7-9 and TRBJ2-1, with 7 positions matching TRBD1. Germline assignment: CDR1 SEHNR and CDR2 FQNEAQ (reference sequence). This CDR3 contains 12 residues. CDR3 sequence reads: CASSSPSGQGVF. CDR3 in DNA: TGTGCCAGCAGCTCCCCCTCGGGCCAGGGGGTCTTC. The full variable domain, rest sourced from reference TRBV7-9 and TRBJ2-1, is DTGVSQNPRHKITKRGQNVTFRCDPISEHNRLYWYRQTLGQGPEFLTYFQNEAQLEKSRLLSDRFSAERPKGSFSTLEIQRTEQGDSAMYLCASSSPSGQGVFGPGTRLTVL.

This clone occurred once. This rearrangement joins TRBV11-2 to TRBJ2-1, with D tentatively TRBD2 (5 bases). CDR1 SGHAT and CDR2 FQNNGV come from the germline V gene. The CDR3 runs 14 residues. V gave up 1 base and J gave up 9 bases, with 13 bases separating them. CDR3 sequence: CASSLASRVSEQFF. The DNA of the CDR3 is TGTGCCAGCAGCTTAGCTAGCCGGGTTAGTGAGCAGTTCTTC.

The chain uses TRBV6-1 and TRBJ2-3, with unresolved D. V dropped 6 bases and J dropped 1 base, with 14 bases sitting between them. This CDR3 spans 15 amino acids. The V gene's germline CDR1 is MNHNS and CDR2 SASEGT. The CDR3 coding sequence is TGTGCCAGCAGGCCCTACCTATTCGGCACAGATACGCAGTATTTT. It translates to CASRPYLFGTDTQYF.

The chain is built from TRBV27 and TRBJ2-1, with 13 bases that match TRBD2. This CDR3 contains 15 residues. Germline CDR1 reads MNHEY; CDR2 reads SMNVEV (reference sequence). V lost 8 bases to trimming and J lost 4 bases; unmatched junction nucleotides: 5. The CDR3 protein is CASQMTSGGYNEQFF. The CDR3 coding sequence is TGTGCCAGCCAGATGACTAGCGGGGGGTACAATGAGCAGTTCTTC.

The CDR3 region is CASSQWGRATSGANVLTF. As DNA, the CDR3 is TGTGCCAGCAGCCAATGGGGCAGGGCCACCTCTGGGGCCAACGTCCTGACTTTC. The gene calls are TRBV4-2 and TRBJ2-6; perhaps TRBD1 as D (5 bases). Germline V lookup: CDR1 LGHNA, CDR2 YNFKEQ. The CDR3 has 18 amino acids. V lost 2 bases to trimming and J lost 0 bases, with 14 bases between them.

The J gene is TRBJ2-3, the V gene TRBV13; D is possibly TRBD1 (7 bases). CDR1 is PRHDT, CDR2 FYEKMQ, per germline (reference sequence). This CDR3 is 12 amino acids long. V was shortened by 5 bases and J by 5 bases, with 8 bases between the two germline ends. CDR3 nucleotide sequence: TGTGCCAGCAGCCAGGGGGGAGATACGCAGTATTTT. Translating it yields CASSQGGDTQYF.

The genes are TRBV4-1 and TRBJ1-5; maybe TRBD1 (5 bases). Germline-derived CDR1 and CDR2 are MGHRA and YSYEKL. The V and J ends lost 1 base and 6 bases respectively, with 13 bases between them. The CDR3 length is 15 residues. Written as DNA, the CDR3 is TGCGCCAGCAGCCAAGGACAGCTGGGCATTCAGCCCCAGCATTTT. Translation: CASSQGQLGIQPQHF.

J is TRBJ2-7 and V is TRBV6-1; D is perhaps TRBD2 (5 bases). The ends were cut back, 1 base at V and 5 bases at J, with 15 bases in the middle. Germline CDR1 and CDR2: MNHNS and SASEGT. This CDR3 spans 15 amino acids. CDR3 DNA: TGTGCCAGCAGTGAAGAGGTGTCCCCCGGGGACGAGCAGTACTTC. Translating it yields CASSEEVSPGDEQYF.

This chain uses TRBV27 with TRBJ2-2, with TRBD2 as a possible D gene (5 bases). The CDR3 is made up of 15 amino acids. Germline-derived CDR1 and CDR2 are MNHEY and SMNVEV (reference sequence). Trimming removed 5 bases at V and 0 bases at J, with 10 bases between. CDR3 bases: TGTGCCAGCAGTCCCCTACTAGCGAACACCGGGGAGCTGTTTTTT. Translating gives CASSPLLANTGELFF.

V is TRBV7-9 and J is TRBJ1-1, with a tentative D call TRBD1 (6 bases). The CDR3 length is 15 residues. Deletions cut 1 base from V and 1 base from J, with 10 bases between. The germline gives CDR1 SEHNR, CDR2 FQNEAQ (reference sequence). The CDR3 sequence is CASSLVGQKNTEAFF. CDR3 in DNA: TGTGCCAGCAGCTTAGTTGGACAGAAGAACACTGAAGCTTTCTTT.

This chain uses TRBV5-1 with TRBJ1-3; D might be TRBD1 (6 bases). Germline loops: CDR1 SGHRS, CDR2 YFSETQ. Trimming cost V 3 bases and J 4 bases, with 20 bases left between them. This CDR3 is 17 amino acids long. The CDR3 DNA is TGCGCCAGCAGCTCCACCGTGGGGGGGCTTCGCGGAAACACCATATATTTT. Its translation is CASSSTVGGLRGNTIYF.

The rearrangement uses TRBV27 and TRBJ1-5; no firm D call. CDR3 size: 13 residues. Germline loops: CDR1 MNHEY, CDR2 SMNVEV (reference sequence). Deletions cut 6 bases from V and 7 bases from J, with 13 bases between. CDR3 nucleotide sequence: TGTGCCAGCAGCATGACGGAGACCCAGCCCCAGCATTTT. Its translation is CASSMTETQPQHF.

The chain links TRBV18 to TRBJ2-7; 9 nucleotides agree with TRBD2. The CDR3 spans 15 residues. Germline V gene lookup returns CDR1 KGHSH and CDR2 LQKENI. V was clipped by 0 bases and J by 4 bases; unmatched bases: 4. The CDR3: CASSPPSGRDYEQYF. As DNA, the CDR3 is TGTGCCAGCTCACCACCTAGCGGGAGAGATTACGAGCAGTACTTC. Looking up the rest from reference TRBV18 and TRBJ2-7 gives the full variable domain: NAGVMQNPRHLVRRRGQEARLRCSPMKGHSHVYWYRQLPEEGLKFMVYLQKENIIDESGMPKERFSAEFPKEGPSILRIQQVVRGDSAAYFCASSPPSGRDYEQYFGPGTRLTVT.

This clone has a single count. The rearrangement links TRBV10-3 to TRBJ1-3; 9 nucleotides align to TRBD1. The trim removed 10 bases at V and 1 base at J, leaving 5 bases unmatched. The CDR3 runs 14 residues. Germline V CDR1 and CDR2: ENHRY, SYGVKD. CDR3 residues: CATGTGSSGNTIYF. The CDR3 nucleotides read TGTGCCACCGGGACAGGGTCTTCTGGAAACACCATATATTTT.

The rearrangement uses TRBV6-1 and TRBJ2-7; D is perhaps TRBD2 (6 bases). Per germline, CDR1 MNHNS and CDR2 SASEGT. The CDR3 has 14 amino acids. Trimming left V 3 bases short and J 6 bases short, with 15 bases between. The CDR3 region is CASSDGFGGSEQYF. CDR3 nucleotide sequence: TGTGCCAGCAGTGACGGTTTCGGGGGATCCGAGCAGTACTTC.

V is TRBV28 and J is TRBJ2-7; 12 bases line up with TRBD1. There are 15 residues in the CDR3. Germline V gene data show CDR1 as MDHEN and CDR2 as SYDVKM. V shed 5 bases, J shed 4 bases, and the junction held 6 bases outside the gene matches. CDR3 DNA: TGTGCCAGCAGTAAACCGGGACAGGGGGCGTACGAGCAGTACTTC. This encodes CASSKPGQGAYEQYF.